This T cell receptor (beta chain) derives from a study of spatial heterogeneity in lung cancer. Trimming took off 5 bases at V and 3 bases at J, with 13 bases between the two ends. The CDR3 has 15 residues. Germline V CDR1 and CDR2: SGHTA, FQGNSA. The table lists this clonotype with many counts. Antigen: not known. Time point noted: sample taken at primary tumor resection. Material for sequencing was whole RNA from tumor, nontumor lung or frozen PBMC, left unsorted. Every molecule of TCR cDNA had its own unique molecular identifier. One entry per CDR3 protein results from TCRdb running MiXCR on the 5' RACE reads. The data contain roughly 18,000 distinct CDR3 sequences, roughly 7% of them seen just once; the ten biggest clones take up 20%. Broader study findings: Counts of expanded alpha and beta TCRs within tumors tracked the tumor nonsynonymous mutation count.

The sequence came from a female donor with early-stage non-small cell lung cancer. The source material was lung tumor tissue, sampled at surgery. This chain connects TRBV7-2 to TRBJ2-2; possible D gene TRBD2, 7 bases. In DNA form, the CDR3 reads TGTGCCAGCAGCCGACCGGGGGGCCACACCGGGGAGCTGTTTTTT. Translating gives CASSRPGGHTGELFF.